The text below deals with one T cell receptor (beta chain). The target antigen is unknown. Expressed TCRB transcripts were sequenced, since all the RNA that had been isolated was reverse transcribed. An average approximately 3.3 million reads came from naive, central memory and regulatory T cell samples. Sequenced by immunoSEQ multiplex PCR; TCRdb stores in-frame clones only, minus some. The profile covers roughly 50,000 clones, with 40% to 65% appearing a single time and 2.6% taken by the ten largest. The sample belongs to a study of beta chain features in type 1 diabetes. Overall study results and limits: When cDNA is sequenced, cells with high TCR expression could be over-represented. Type 1 diabetes patients showed a moderate but significant shortening of TCRB CDR3s in all four CD4+ subsets.

Sorting with CD45RO/CCR7/CD25/CD127/CD95/CD27 yielded naive, central memory, regulatory and stem-like memory CD4+ cells. The source is a woman in her thirties or forties with type 1 diabetes. Sequencing used Tregs from blood.

CDR3 amino acids: CASRIQRGNTGELFF. The CDR3 DNA sequence: TGTGCCAGTAGAATCCAGCGGGGGAACACCGGGGAGCTGTTTTTT. This sequence joins TRBV19 and TRBJ2-2, with 7 bases identical to TRBD2. The CDR3 is 15 residues long. V lost 6 bases to trimming and J lost 1 base; unmatched junction nucleotides: 5. Germline-derived CDR1 and CDR2 are LNHDA and SQIVND (reference sequence).